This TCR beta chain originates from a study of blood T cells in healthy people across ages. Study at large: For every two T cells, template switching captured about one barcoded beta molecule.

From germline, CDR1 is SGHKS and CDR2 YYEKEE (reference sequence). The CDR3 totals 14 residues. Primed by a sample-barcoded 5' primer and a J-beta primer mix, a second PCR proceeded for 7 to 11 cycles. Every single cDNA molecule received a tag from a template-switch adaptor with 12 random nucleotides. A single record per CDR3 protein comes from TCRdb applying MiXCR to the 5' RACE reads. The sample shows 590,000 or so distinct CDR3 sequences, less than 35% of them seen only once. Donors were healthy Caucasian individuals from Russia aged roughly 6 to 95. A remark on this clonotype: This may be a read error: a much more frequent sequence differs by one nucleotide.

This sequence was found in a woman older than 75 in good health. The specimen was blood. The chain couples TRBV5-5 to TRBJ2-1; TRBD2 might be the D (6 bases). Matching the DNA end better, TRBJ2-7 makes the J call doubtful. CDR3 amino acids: CASRGGVGYNEQYF. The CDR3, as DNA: TGTGCCAGCCGGGGCGGGGTAGGGTACAATGAGCAGTACTTC.